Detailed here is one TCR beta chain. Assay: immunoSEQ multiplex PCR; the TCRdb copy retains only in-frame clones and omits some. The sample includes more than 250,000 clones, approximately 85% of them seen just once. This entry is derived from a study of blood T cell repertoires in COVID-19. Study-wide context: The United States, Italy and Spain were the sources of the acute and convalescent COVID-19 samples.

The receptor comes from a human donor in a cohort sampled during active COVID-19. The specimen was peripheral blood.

The CDR3 protein is CASSFSGGTYEQYF. The CDR3 DNA sequence: TGTGCCAGCAGCTTTAGCGGGGGTACCTACGAGCAGTACTTC. The chain combines TRBV7-9 with TRBJ2-7; 9 bases are shared with TRBD2. In germline, CDR1 is SEHNR, CDR2 FQNEAQ (reference sequence). This CDR3 comprises 14 residues. The J segment lost 2 bases and the V segment lost 3 bases, leaving 2 bases of the junction unmatched.